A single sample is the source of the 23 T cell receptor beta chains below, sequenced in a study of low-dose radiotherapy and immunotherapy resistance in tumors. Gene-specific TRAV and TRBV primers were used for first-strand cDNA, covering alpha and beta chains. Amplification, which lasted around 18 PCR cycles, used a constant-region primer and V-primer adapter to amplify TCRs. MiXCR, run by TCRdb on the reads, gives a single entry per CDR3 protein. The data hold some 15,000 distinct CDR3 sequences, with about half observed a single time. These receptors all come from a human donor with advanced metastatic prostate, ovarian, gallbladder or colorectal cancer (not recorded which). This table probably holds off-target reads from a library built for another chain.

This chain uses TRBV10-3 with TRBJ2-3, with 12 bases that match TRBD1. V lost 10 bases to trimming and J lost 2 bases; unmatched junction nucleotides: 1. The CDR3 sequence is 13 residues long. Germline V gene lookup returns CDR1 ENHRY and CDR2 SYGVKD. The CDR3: CATGQGATDTQYF. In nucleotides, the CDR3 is TGTGCCACGGGACAGGGGGCCACAGATACGCAGTATTTT.

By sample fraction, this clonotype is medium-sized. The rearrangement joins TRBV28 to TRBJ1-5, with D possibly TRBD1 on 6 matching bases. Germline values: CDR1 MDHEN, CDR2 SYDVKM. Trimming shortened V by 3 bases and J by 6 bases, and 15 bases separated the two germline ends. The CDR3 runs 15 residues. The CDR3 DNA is TGTGCCAGCAGTTTTGAGGACAGTCTGAGTCAGCCCCAGCATTTT. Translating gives CASSFEDSLSQPQHF. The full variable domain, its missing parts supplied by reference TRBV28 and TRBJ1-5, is DVKVTQSSRYLVKRTGEKVFLECVQDMDHENMFWYRQDPGLGLRLIYFSYDVKMKEKGDIPEGYSVSREKKERFSLILESASTNQTSMYLCASSFEDSLSQPQHFGDGTRLSIL.

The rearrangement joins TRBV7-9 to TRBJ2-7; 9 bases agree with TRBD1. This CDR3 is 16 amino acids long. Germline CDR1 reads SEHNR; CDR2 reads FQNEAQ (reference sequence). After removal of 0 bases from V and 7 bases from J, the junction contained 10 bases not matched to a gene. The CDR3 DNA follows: TGTGCCAGCAGCTTAGCCCGACAGGGGGGGCTAGGAGAGCAGTACTTC. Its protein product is CASSLARQGGLGEQYF. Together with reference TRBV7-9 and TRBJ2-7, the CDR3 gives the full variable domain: DTGVSQNPRHKITKRGQNVTFRCDPISEHNRLYWYRQTLGQGPEFLTYFQNEAQLEKSRLLSDRFSAERPKGSFSTLEIQRTEQGDSAMYLCASSLARQGGLGEQYFGPGTRLTVT.

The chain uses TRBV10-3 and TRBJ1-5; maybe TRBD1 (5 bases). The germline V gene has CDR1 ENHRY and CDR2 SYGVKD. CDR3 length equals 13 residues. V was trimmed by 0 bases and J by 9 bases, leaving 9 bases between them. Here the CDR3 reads CAISESGGWPQHF. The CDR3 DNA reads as TGTGCCATCAGTGAGTCTGGGGGATGGCCCCAGCATTTT.

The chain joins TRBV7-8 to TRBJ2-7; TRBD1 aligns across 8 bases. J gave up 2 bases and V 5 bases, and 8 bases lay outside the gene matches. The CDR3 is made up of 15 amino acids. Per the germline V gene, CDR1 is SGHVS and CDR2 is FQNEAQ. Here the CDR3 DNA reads TGTGCCAGCAGCCGGACAGGGCCCCAAGCCTACGAGCAGTACTTC. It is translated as CASSRTGPQAYEQYF.

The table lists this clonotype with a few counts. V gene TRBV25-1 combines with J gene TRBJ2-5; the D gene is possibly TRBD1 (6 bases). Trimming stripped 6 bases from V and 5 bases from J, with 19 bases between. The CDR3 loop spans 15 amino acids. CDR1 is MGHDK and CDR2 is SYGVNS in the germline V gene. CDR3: CASSLLLGQGETQYF. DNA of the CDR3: TGTGCCAGCAGCCTATTGTTAGGGCAGGGGGAGACCCAGTACTTC.

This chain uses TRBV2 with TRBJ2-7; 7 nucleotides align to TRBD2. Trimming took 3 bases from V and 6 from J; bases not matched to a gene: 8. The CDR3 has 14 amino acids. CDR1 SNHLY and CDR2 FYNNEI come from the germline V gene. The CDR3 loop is CASSDGRDYGEQYF. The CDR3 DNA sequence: TGTGCCAGCAGTGACGGCAGGGACTATGGCGAGCAGTACTTC.

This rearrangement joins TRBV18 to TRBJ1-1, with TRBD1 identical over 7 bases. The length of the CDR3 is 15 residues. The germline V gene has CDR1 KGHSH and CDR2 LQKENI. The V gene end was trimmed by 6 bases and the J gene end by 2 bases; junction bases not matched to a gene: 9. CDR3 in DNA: TGTGCCAGCTCTCGCAACAGGGGATTCAACACTGAAGCTTTCTTT. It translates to CASSRNRGFNTEAFF.

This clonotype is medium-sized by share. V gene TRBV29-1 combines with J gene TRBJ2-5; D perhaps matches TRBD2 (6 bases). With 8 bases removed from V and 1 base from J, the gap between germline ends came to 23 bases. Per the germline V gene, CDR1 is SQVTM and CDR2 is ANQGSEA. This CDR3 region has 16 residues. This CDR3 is CSFGLKTSSAQETQYF. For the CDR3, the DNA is TGCAGCTTCGGCCTGAAAACTAGCTCAGCCCAAGAGACCCAGTACTTC.

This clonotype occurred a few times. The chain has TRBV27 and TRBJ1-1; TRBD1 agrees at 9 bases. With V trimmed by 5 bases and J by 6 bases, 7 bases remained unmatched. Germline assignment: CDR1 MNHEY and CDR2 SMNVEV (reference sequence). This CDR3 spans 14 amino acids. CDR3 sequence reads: CASSHRGLKAEAFF. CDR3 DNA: TGTGCCAGCAGTCACAGGGGGCTCAAGGCTGAAGCTTTCTTT.

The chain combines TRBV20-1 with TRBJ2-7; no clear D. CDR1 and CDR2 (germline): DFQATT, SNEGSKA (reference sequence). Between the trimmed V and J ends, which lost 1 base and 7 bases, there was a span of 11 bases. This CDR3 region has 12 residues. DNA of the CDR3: TGCAGTGCTAGAGGGATTCAGAGGGAGCAGTACTTC. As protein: CSARGIQREQYF.

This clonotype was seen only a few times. CDR3 in amino acids: CAAGTSGGAGRETQYF. The CDR3, as DNA: TGTGCCGCGGGGACTAGCGGGGGGGCCGGTAGAGAGACCCAGTACTTC. The chain combines TRBV6-1 with TRBJ2-5; 16 bases align to TRBD2. CDR1 and CDR2 (germline): MNHNS, SASEGT. V dropped 11 bases and J dropped 4; count of bases not matched to a gene: 10. The CDR3 is 16 amino acids.

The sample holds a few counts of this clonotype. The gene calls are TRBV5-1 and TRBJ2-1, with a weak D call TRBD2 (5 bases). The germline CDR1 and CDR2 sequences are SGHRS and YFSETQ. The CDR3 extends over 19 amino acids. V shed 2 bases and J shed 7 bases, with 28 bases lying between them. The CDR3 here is CASSFRSSSRTRTGNEQFF. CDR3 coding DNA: TGCGCCAGCAGCTTTCGGAGTTCGTCCCGGACCCGGACGGGGAATGAGCAGTTCTTC.

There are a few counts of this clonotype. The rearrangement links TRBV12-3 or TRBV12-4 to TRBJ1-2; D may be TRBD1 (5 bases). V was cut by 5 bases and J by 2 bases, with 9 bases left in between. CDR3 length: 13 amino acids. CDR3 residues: CASSITGNYGYTF. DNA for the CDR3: TGTGCCAGCAGTATAACAGGCAACTATGGCTACACCTTC.

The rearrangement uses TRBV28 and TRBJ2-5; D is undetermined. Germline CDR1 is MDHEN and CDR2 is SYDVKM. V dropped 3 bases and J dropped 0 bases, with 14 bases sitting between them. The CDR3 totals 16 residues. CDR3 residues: CASSFPKAQYQETQYF. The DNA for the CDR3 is TGTGCCAGCAGTTTTCCCAAGGCACAGTACCAAGAGACCCAGTACTTC.

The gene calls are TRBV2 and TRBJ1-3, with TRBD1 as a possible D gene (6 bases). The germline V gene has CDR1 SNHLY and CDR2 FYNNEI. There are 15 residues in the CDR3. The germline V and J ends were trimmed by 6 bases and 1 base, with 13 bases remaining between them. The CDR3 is CASSDAGESGNTIYF. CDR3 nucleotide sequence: TGTGCCAGCAGCGACGCAGGGGAATCTGGAAACACCATATATTTT.

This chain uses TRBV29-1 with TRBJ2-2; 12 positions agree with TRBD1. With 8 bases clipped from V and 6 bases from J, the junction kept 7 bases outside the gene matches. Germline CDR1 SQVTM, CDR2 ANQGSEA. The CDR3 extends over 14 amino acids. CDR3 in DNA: TGCAGCCCGGGACAGGGGGCGGGAGCCGGGGAGCTGTTTTTT. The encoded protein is CSPGQGAGAGELFF.

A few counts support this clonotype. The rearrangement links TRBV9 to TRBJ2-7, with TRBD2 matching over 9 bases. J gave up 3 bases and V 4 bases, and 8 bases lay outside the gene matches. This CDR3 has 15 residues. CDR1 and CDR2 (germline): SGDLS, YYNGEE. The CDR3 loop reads CASSPSRLAVYEQYF. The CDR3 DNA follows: TGTGCCAGCAGCCCCTCCCGACTAGCGGTCTACGAGCAGTACTTC.

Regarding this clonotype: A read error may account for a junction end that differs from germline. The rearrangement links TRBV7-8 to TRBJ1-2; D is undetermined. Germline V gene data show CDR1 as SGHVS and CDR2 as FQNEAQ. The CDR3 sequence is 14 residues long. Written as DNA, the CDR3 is TGTGCCAGCAGATTAGATCCAGCCCTCTATGGCTACACCTTC. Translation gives CASRLDPALYGYTF. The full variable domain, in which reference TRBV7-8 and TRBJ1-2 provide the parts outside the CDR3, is GAGVSQSPRYKVAKRGQDVALRCDPISGHVSLFWYQQALGQGPEFLTYFQNEAQLDKSGLPSDRFFAERPEGSVSTLKIQRTQQEDSAVYLCASRLDPALYGYTFGSGTRLTVV.

CDR3 loop: CASNPSWNGELFF. CDR3 in DNA: TGCGCCAGCAACCCGTCGTGGAACGGGGAGCTGTTTTTT. The chain is built from TRBV5-1 and TRBJ2-2, with no clear D. Germline CDR1 reads SGHRS; CDR2 reads YFSETQ. The length of the CDR3 is 13 residues. Trimming removed 6 bases at V and 7 bases at J, with 13 bases between.

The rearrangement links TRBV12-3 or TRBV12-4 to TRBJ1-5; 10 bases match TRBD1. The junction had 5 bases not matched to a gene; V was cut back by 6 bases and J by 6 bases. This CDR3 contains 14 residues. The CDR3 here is CASSRDRGGQPQHF. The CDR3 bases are TGTGCCAGCAGCCGGGACAGGGGTGGTCAGCCCCAGCATTTT.

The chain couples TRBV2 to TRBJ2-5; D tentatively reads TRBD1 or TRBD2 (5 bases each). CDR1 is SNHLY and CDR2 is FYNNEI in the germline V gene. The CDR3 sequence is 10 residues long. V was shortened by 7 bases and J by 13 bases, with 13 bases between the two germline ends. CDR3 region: CASTRDRGYF. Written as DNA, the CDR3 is TGTGCCAGCACAAGGGACCGCGGGTACTTC.

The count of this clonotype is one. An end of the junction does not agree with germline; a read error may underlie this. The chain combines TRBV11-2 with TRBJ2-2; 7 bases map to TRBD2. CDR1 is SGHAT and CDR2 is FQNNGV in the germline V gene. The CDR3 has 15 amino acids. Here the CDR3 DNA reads TGTGCCAGCAGCTTAGGCAAAAGCGGGACCGGGGGGCTGTTTTTT. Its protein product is CASSLGKSGTGGLFF.